This TCR beta chain was sequenced in a study of T cell responses to AZD1222 COVID-19 vaccine. Overall study results and limits: Clonal diversity may have been underestimated, and the donors were mostly white British, with more females than males.

It was second doses at about 4 or about 12 weeks that were pooled. Unmatched junction bases numbered 5, after V lost 0 bases and J lost 5 bases. The CDR3 is made up of 16 amino acids. Germline values: CDR1 LGHDT, CDR2 YNNKEL (reference sequence). As for this clone: What it binds is not known.

Measured with immunoSEQ multiplex PCR; TCRdb has only the in-frame clones, and not every one. The sample holds some 170,000 clones, 88% seen once. The source was peripheral blood, collected 28 days after the second AZD1222 dose. This sequence was found in an adult who received the AZD1222 COVID-19 vaccine. The chain carries TRBV3-1 (or the pseudogene TRBV3-2) and TRBJ2-2, with 8 bases that match TRBD1. DNA of the CDR3: TGTGCCAGCAGCCAAGAAAGCAGGGGGCGTACCGGGGAGCTGTTTTTT. This sequence encodes CASSQESRGRTGELFF.